There are a few counts of the clone carrying this T cell receptor beta chain. Its specificity is not known. The entry originates in a study of T cell responses to AZD1222 COVID-19 vaccine. The data were produced by immunoSEQ multiplex PCR, yet TCRdb's version contains in-frame clones alone and is incomplete. The sample shows over 85,000 clones, more than 90% of them seen only once. Study results and limitations: Donor demographics were predominantly white British with a female majority; clonal diversity may be underestimated. CD4 TCRs associated with vaccination spanned spike, dominating at 160-218 and 743-854. Only 5 or 6 people who got AZD1222 tested seropositive at baseline. Reportedly, nearly half the spike-specific TCRs target unmutated variant regions.

Source: peripheral blood, taken on day 0 of AZD1222 vaccination. This receptor was taken from an adult in good health.

The CDR3, as DNA: TGCGCCAGCAGCCAAGATAGTACTAGCGGGACCTACGAGCAGTACTTC. It specifies CASSQDSTSGTYEQYF. This chain links TRBV4-3 with TRBJ2-7; 10 bases align to TRBD2. The length of the CDR3 is 16 residues. Germline trimming cut 0 bases from V and 2 bases from J; bases unmatched to any gene: 4. Germline CDR1 reads LGHNA; CDR2 reads YSLEER.